This record looks at one T cell receptor (beta chain) sequence and its context. The antigen is unknown. Looked up from germline, CDR1 is ENHRY and CDR2 is SYGVKD. The V end was cut by 6 bases, the J end by 1 base, with 16 bases between. The CDR3 spans 15 residues. The data originate from a study of PD-L1 blockade in urothelial cancer. Study details: About 90% of the 29 patients were men with bladder-origin urothelial cancer. Blood was evaluated 3 weeks (second dose) and 6 weeks after therapy began. Findings of the study overall: Below-median pretreatment blood TCR clonality predicted better survival.

Sample time point: peripheral blood 6 weeks after treatment start. TCRdb's table, derived via immunoSEQ multiplex PCR, lists solely in-frame clones and lacks some. The table has roughly 42,000 clones, about 90% seen once. The sample was PBMCs, taken around atezolizumab (anti-PD-L1) treatment. This rearrangement joins TRBV10-3 to TRBJ2-7, with a possible D match to TRBD2 (7 bases). This receptor was identified in a man aged 70-80 years with urothelial cancer. CDR3 amino acids: CAIRRGGRDSYEQYF. The CDR3 region has the DNA TGTGCCATCAGGAGGGGGGGGAGGGATTCCTACGAGCAGTACTTC.